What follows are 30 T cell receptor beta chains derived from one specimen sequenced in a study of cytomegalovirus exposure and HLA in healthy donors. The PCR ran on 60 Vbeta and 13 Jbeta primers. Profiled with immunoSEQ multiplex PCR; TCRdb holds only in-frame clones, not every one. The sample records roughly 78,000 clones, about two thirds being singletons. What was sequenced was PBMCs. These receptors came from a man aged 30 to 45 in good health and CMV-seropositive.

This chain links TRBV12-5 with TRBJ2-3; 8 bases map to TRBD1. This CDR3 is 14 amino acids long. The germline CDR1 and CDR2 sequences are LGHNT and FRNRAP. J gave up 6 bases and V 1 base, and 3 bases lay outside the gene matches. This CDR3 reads CASGLARGPDTQYF. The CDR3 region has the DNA TGTGCTAGTGGTTTGGCCAGGGGGCCGGATACGCAGTATTTT.

This CDR3 reads CASSQDHQRGAPTGFF. In nucleotides, the CDR3 is TGCGCCAGCAGCCAAGATCATCAGCGGGGGGCCCCAACGGGGTTCTTC. The chain joins TRBV4-1 to TRBJ2-1; 9 bases align to TRBD2. Germline CDR1 reads MGHRA; CDR2 reads YSYEKL. V shed 0 bases, J shed 15 bases, and the junction held 15 bases outside the gene matches. The CDR3 consists of 16 residues.

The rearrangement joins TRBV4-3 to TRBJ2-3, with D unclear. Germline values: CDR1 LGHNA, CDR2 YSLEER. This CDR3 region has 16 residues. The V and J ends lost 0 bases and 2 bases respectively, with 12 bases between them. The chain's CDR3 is CASSQDHGGDTDTQYF. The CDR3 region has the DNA TGCGCCAGCAGCCAAGATCATGGCGGAGACACAGATACGCAGTATTTT.

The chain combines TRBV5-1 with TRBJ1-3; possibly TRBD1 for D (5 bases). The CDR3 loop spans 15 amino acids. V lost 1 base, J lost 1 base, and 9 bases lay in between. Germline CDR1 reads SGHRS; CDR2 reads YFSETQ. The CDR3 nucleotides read TGCGCCAGCAGCTTGACGCCAGGGTCTGGAAACACCATATATTTT. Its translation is CASSLTPGSGNTIYF.

CDR3 sequence: CASSPRGRGNQPQHF. The CDR3 DNA follows: TGTGCCAGCAGCCCGAGGGGCAGGGGTAATCAGCCCCAGCATTTT. This chain connects TRBV6-5 to TRBJ1-5; TRBD1 might be the D (6 bases). Per germline, CDR1 MNHEY and CDR2 SVGAGI. There are 15 residues in the CDR3. Trimming removed 6 bases from V and 4 bases from J, with 16 bases in between.

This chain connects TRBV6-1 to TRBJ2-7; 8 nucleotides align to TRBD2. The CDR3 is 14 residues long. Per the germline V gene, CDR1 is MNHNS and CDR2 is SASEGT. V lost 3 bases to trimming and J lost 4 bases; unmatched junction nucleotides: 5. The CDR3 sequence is CASSEAGGGYEQYF. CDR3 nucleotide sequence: TGTGCCAGCAGTGAGGCGGGGGGCGGATACGAGCAGTACTTC.

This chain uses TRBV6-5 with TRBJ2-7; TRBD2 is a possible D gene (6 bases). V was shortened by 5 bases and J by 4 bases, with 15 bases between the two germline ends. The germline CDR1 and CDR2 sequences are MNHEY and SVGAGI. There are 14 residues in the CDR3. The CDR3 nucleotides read TGTGCCAGCAGTGTTGACGGGGACTGGTACGAGCAGTACTTC. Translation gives CASSVDGDWYEQYF.

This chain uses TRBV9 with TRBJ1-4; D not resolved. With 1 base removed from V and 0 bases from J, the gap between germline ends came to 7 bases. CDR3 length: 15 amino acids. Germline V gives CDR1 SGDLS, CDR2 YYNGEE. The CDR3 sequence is CASSVNGATNEKLFF. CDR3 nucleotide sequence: TGTGCCAGCAGCGTAAACGGGGCAACTAATGAAAAACTGTTTTTT.

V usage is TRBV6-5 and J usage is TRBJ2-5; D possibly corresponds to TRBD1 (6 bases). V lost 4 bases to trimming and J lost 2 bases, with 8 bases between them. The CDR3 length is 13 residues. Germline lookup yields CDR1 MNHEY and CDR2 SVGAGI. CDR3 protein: CASSFQGQETQYF. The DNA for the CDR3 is TGTGCCAGCAGTTTCCAGGGGCAAGAGACCCAGTACTTC.

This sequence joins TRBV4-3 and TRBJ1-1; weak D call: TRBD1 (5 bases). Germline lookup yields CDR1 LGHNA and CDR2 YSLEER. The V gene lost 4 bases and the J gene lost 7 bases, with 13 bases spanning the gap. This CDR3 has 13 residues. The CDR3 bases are TGCGCCAGCAGCCTTAAGTCCGACAGTGAAGCTTTCTTT. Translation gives CASSLKSDSEAFF.

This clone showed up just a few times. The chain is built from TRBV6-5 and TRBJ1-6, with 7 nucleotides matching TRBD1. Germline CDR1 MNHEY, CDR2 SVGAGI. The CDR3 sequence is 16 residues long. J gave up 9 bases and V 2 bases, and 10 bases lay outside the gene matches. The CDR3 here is CASSYTTGYESSPLHF. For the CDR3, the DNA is TGTGCCAGCAGTTACACGACAGGGTACGAAAGTTCACCCCTCCACTTT.

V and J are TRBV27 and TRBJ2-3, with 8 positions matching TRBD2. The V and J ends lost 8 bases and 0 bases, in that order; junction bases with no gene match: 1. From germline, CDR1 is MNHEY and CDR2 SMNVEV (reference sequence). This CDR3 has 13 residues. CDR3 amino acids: CASSSGSTDTQYF. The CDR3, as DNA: TGTGCCAGCTCTAGCGGGAGCACAGATACGCAGTATTTT.

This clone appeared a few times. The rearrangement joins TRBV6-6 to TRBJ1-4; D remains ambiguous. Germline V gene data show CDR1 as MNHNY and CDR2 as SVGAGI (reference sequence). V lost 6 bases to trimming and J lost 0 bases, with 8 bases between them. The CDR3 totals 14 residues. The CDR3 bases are TGTGCCAGCAGCCCCCCCGCAACTAATGAAAAACTGTTTTTT. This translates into CASSPPATNEKLFF.

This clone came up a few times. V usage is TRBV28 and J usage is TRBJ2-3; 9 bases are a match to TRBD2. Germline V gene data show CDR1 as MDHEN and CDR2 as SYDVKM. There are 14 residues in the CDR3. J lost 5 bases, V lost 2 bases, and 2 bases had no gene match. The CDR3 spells CASSLAGGLDTQYF. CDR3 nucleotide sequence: TGTGCCAGCAGTTTAGCGGGGGGGCTAGATACGCAGTATTTT.

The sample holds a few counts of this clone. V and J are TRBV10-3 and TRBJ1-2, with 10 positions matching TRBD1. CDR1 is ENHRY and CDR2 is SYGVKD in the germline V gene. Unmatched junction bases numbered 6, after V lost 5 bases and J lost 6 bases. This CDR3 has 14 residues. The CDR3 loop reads CAISYPGTGDGYTF. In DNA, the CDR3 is TGTGCCATCAGTTACCCCGGGACAGGGGATGGCTACACCTTC.

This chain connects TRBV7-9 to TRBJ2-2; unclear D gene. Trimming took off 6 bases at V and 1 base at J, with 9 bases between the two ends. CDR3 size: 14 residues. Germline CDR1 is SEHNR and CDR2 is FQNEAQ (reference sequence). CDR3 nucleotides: TGTGCCAGCAGTTCATCGGGGAACACCGGGGAGCTGTTTTTT. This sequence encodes CASSSSGNTGELFF.

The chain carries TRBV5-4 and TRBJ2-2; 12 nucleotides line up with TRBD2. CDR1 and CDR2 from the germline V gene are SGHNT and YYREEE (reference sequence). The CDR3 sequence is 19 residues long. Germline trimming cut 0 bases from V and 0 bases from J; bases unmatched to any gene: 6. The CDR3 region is CASSLGGLAGGANTGELFF. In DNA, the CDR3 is TGTGCCAGCAGCTTGGGAGGGCTAGCGGGGGGGGCGAACACCGGGGAGCTGTTTTTT.

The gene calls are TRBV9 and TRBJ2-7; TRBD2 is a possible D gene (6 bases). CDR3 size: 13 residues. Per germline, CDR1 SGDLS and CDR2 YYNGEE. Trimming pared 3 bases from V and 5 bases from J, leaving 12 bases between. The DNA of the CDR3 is TGTGCCAGCAGCGCCCAGTGGGGGGACGAGCAGTACTTC. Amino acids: CASSAQWGDEQYF.

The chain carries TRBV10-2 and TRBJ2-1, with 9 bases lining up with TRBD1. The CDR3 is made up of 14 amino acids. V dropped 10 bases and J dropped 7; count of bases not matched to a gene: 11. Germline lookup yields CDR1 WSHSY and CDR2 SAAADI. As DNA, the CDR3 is TGCGCCACCATAACAGGGGGCAGTAAAAATGAGCAGTTCTTC. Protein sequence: CATITGGSKNEQFF.

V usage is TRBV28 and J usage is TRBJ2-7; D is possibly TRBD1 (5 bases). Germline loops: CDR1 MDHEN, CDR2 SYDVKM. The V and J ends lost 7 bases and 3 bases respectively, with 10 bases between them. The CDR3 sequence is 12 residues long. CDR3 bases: TGTGCCAGCACTTCAGGGATCTACGAGCAGTACTTC. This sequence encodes CASTSGIYEQYF.

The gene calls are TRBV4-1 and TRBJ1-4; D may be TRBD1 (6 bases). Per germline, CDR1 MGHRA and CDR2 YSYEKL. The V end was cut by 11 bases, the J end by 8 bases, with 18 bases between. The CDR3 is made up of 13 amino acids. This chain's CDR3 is CASAQGIQEKLFF. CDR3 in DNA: TGCGCCTCCGCGCAGGGGATTCAGGAAAAACTGTTTTTT.

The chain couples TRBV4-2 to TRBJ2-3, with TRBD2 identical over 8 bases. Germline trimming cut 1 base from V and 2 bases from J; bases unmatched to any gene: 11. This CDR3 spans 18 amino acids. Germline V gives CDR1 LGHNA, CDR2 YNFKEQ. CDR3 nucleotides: TGTGCCAGCAGCCAAGGATTCGCTGGGCGGGGGGCCACAGATACGCAGTATTTT. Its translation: CASSQGFAGRGATDTQYF.

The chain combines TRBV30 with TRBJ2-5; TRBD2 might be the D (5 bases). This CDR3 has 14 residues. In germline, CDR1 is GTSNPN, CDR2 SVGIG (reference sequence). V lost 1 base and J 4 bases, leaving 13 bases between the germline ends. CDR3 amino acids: CAWSAPGWGETQYF. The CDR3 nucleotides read TGTGCCTGGAGTGCCCCGGGGTGGGGAGAGACCCAGTACTTC.

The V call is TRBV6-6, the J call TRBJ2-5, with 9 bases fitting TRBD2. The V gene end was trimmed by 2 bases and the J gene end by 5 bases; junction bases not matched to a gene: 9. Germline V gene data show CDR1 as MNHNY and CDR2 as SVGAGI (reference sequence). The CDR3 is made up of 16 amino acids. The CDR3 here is CASSYAGAGGRETQYF. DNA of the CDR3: TGTGCCAGCAGTTACGCGGGGGCGGGGGGGCGGGAGACCCAGTACTTC.

CDR3 region: CASSIQPGQGVVEQYF. CDR3 bases: TGTGCCAGTAGTATCCAACCGGGACAGGGGGTAGTCGAGCAGTACTTC. The chain is built from TRBV19 and TRBJ2-7, with TRBD1 matching 11 bases. This CDR3 comprises 16 residues. Germline trimming cut 3 bases from V and 6 bases from J; bases unmatched to any gene: 10. Germline V lookup: CDR1 LNHDA, CDR2 SQIVND (reference sequence).

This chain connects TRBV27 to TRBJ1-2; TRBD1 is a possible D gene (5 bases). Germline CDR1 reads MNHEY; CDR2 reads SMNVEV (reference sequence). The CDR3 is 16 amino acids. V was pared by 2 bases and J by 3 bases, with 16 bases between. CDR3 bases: TGTGCCAGCAGTTTAGCGGCAGGGAGGTTAGACTATGGCTACACCTTC. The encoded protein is CASSLAAGRLDYGYTF.

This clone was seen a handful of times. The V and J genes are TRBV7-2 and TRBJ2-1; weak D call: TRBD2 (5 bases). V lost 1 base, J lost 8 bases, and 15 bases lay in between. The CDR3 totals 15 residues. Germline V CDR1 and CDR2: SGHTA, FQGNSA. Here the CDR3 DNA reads TGTGCCAGCAGCTTAGAATCTGGTGGGAGCTATGAGCAGTTCTTC. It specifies CASSLESGGSYEQFF.

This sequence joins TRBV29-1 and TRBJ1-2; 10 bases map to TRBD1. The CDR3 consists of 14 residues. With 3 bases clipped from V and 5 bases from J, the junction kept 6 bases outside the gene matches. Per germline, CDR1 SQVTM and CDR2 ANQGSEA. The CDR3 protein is CSVDGTGDRYGYTF. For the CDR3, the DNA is TGCAGCGTTGACGGGACAGGGGATCGGTATGGCTACACCTTC.

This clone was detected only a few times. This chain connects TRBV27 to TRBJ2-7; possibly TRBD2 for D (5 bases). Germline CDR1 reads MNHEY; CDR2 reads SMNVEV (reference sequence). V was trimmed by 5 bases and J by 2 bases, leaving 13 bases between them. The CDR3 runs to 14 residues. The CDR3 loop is CASSTQTGTYEQYF. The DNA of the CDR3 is TGTGCCAGCAGTACTCAAACGGGAACCTACGAGCAGTACTTC.

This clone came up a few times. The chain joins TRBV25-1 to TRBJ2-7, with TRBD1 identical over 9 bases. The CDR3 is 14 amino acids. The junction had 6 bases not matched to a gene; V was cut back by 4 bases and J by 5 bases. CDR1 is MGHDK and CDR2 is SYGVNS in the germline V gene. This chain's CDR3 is CASSGQGGYDEQYF. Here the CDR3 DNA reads TGTGCCAGCAGTGGACAGGGGGGTTACGACGAGCAGTACTTC.